Listed here are 19 T cell receptor beta chains from one sample, sequenced in a study of T cells in Graves' hyperthyroidism and ophthalmopathy. Amplified TCR beta CDR3 regions came from RNA transcripts. During a first-round RT-PCR of the TCR CDR3, the HTBI primer set was used. A single record per CDR3 protein comes from TCRdb applying MiXCR to the multiplex PCR reads. This table holds more than 450,000 distinct CDR3 sequences, 15% to 20% found once. The sequencing input was blood. These receptors all stem from a man aged 40-49 years with Graves' ophthalmopathy.

This clonotype was seen more than once but under ten times. The chain joins TRBV20-1 to TRBJ2-1, with 11 bases aligning to TRBD2. CDR3 length equals 14 residues. In germline, CDR1 is DFQATT, CDR2 SNEGSKA (reference sequence). V dropped 7 bases and J dropped 3; count of bases not matched to a gene: 5. The CDR3 reads CSVPTSGIYNEQFF. DNA for the CDR3: TGCAGTGTCCCGACTAGCGGGATCTACAATGAGCAGTTCTTC.

This clonotype was detected only a few times. This chain connects TRBV2 to TRBJ2-2, with D perhaps matching TRBD1 or TRBD2 (6 bases each). Germline CDR1 is SNHLY and CDR2 is FYNNEI. Trimming took 7 bases from V and 6 from J, leaving 12 bases between them. CDR3 length: 13 residues. The CDR3 loop reads CASTNREAGELFF. Here the CDR3 DNA reads TGTGCCAGCACCAACAGGGAGGCCGGGGAGCTGTTTTTT.

The table lists this clonotype with many counts. The rearrangement joins TRBV28 to TRBJ1-2; 8 nucleotides align to TRBD1. In germline, CDR1 is MDHEN, CDR2 SYDVKM. CDR3 size: 15 residues. The J segment lost 6 bases and the V segment lost 5 bases, leaving 11 bases of the junction unmatched. The CDR3 nucleotides are TGTGCCAGCAGTCCGGGAGGACAGGGCCTGGATGGCTACACCTTC. As protein: CASSPGGQGLDGYTF.

On this clonotype itself: This may stem from a read error, because a much larger clone lies one nucleotide away. This chain joins TRBV7-6 and TRBJ2-3; no clear D. The CDR3 covers 15 residues. Trimming took off 5 bases at V and 1 base at J, with 13 bases between the two ends. Germline lookup yields CDR1 SGHVS and CDR2 FNYEAQ. CDR3 loop: CASSPNSRGTDTQYF. CDR3 nucleotide sequence: TGTGCCAGCAGCCCCAATTCGCGAGGCACAGATACGCAGTATTTT.

This clonotype was seen more than once but under ten times. J is TRBJ1-1 and V is TRBV19; 9 nucleotides align to TRBD1. The V and J ends lost 8 bases and 4 bases, in that order; junction bases with no gene match: 8. CDR3 size: 14 residues. Germline-derived CDR1 and CDR2 are LNHDA and SQIVND (reference sequence). CDR3 loop: CASSKTGGGTEAFF. In DNA form, the CDR3 reads TGTGCCAGTTCTAAGACAGGGGGTGGCACTGAAGCTTTCTTT.

This clonotype appeared a few times. The rearrangement joins TRBV7-2 to TRBJ1-2; D may be TRBD1 (6 bases). The germline V and J ends were trimmed by 5 bases and 4 bases, with 17 bases remaining between them. This CDR3 is built from 15 residues. CDR1 is SGHTA and CDR2 is FQGNSA in the germline V gene. CDR3 in amino acids: CASSLERTAIYGYTF. The CDR3, as DNA: TGTGCCAGCAGCCTTGAGAGGACAGCAATCTATGGCTACACCTTC.

Concerning this clonotype itself: Possible read error: a much larger clone is one base away. The chain is built from TRBV12-3 or TRBV12-4 and TRBJ1-4; D gene uncertain. This CDR3 has 13 residues. V was cut by 7 bases and J by 3 bases, with 9 bases left in between. CDR3 coding DNA: TGTGCCAGCAATTTCTGGGCTAATGAAAAACTGTTTTTT. Its translation: CASNFWANEKLFF.

This clonotype was seen only a few times. This chain uses TRBV7-2 with TRBJ2-5, with TRBD1 as a possible D gene (6 bases). The CDR3 sequence is 14 residues long. The germline V and J ends were trimmed by 3 bases and 3 bases, with 11 bases remaining between them. CDR1 SGHTA and CDR2 FQGNSA come from the germline V gene. The chain's CDR3 is CASSLTGAKETQYF. The CDR3 nucleotides read TGTGCCAGCAGCTTGACAGGCGCAAAAGAGACCCAGTACTTC.

This clonotype was found a few times. V is TRBV7-9 and J is TRBJ1-5, with D uncertain. This CDR3 comprises 14 residues. Germline V lookup: CDR1 SEHNR, CDR2 FQNEAQ (reference sequence). V gave up 5 bases and J gave up 3 bases, with 11 bases separating them. DNA for the CDR3: TGTGCCAGCAGCCCCTCGTCCGACAATCAGCCCCAGCATTTT. Encoded protein: CASSPSSDNQPQHF.

This clonotype occurred a few times. The chain couples TRBV20-1 to TRBJ2-3, with 10 positions matching TRBD2. CDR3 length equals 15 residues. Germline assignment: CDR1 DFQATT and CDR2 SNEGSKA (reference sequence). V was pared by 6 bases and J by 4 bases, with 10 bases of the junction left unmatched. The CDR3 here is CSALRASGSPDTQYF. The CDR3, as DNA: TGCAGTGCCCTTCGGGCTAGCGGGAGCCCAGATACGCAGTATTTT.

V usage is TRBV7-9 and J usage is TRBJ2-7; D possibly uses TRBD1 or TRBD2 (7 bases each). V lost 5 bases to trimming and J lost 3 bases, with 20 bases between them. The CDR3 loop spans 16 amino acids. From germline, CDR1 is SEHNR and CDR2 FQNEAQ (reference sequence). CDR3 coding DNA: TGTGCCAGCAGCCAAATTGGGGGGGGGGACAGCTACGAGCAGTACTTC. Residues: CASSQIGGGDSYEQYF.

The CDR3 protein is CASSESASGADTQYF. CDR3 bases: TGTGCCAGCAGTGAGTCAGCTAGCGGGGCAGATACGCAGTATTTT. The chain recombines TRBV6-1 with TRBJ2-3, with 9 bases lining up with TRBD2. This CDR3 is 15 amino acids long. The germline gives CDR1 MNHNS, CDR2 SASEGT. V was pared by 3 bases and J by 4 bases, with 5 bases of the junction left unmatched.

This clonotype was observed many times. The chain combines TRBV30 with TRBJ2-7; D assignment may be TRBD1 or TRBD2 (5 bases each). There are 16 residues in the CDR3. V was shortened by 3 bases and J by 2 bases, with 20 bases between the two germline ends. Per germline, CDR1 GTSNPN and CDR2 SVGIG (reference sequence). The CDR3 loop reads CAWRGDPGHDPYEQYF. In DNA form, the CDR3 reads TGTGCCTGGAGAGGGGATCCGGGGCATGACCCCTACGAGCAGTACTTC.

This chain uses TRBV4-3 with TRBJ2-2; D gene uncertain. Germline loops: CDR1 LGHNA, CDR2 YSLEER. V was clipped by 0 bases and J by 1 base, with 9 bases between them. This CDR3 is built from 16 residues. Here the CDR3 DNA reads TGCGCCAGCAGCCAAGAATTGTACCAGAACACCGGGGAGCTGTTTTTT. It specifies CASSQELYQNTGELFF.

The chain joins TRBV28 to TRBJ1-5; 10 nucleotides line up with TRBD1. The V and J ends lost 4 bases and 6 bases, in that order; junction bases with no gene match: 12. Germline CDR1 MDHEN, CDR2 SYDVKM. The CDR3 has 17 amino acids. The CDR3 DNA sequence: TGTGCCAGCAGTTCGTTCCGGACAGGGGGGAGGAGTCAGCCCCAGCATTTT. Amino acid sequence: CASSSFRTGGRSQPQHF.

This clonotype showed up many times. J is TRBJ1-1 and V is TRBV3-1, with D unresolved. This CDR3 region has 13 residues. CDR1 is LGHDT, CDR2 YNNKEL, per germline (reference sequence). V was shortened by 4 bases and J by 3 bases, with 9 bases between the two germline ends. The DNA of the CDR3 is TGTGCCAGCAGCCTCCTGAGCGACACTGAAGCTTTCTTT. Translation: CASSLLSDTEAFF.

This clonotype occurred many times. The V call is TRBV28, the J call TRBJ1-5; D not certain. The germline V gene encodes CDR1 MDHEN and CDR2 SYDVKM. V dropped 7 bases and J dropped 2 bases, with 9 bases sitting between them. This CDR3 contains 13 residues. The CDR3 is CASNLMGNQPQHF. As DNA, the CDR3 is TGTGCCAGCAACCTAATGGGCAATCAGCCCCAGCATTTT.

The table lists this clonotype with a few counts. V usage is TRBV20-1 and J usage is TRBJ1-3; D call uncertain. The V and J ends lost 0 bases and 4 bases respectively, with 10 bases between them. The CDR3 loop spans 14 amino acids. Germline V gene sequence: CDR1 DFQATT, CDR2 SNEGSKA (reference sequence). The CDR3 region is CSAREGGVGNTIYF. CDR3 sequence (DNA): TGCAGTGCTAGAGAGGGCGGGGTAGGAAACACCATATATTTT.

This clonotype has just a few counts. The chain recombines TRBV27 with TRBJ1-5; D not certain. CDR1 and CDR2 from the germline V gene are MNHEY and SMNVEV (reference sequence). The V end was cut by 8 bases, the J end by 0 bases, with 8 bases between. This CDR3 is built from 13 residues. The CDR3 here is CASSNYSNQPQHF. The CDR3 coding sequence is TGTGCCAGCTCAAATTATAGCAATCAGCCCCAGCATTTT.